This T cell receptor beta chain was profiled in a study of metastatic and nonmetastatic thyroid tumors. Whole-study context: It was across blood and tumor or nodule tissue from malignant and benign thyroid patients that repertoires were compared.

Study results and caveats: In both blood and tumor samples, TCR beta diversity was reported significantly higher for malignant than benign nodules.

Authors' processing steps: Researchers built a distant-metastasis classifier for papillary thyroid cancer that drew on CDR3 differences across clinicopathological groups. MiXCR re-clonotyped the PCR reads for TCRdb. TCRdb's processing, not the study's, gives the V and J calls here. Here the sample spans about 11,000 clones, around 30% being singletons. This clone counts as medium-sized. The antigen is unknown. Patients were all untreated before their thyroid surgery. Per germline, CDR1 MDHEN and CDR2 SYDVKM. The CDR3 runs to 12 residues. Between the trimmed V and J ends, which lost 7 bases and 5 bases, there was a span of 11 bases.

Input material: tumor tissue. The chain couples TRBV28 to TRBJ1-2; D not resolved. This TCR derives from a female donor with papillary thyroid cancer or a benign thyroid nodule (not recorded which). Some clones in this sample may be carry-over from other donors' samples. The DNA for the CDR3 is TGTGCCAGCACCTCCCTTGGGTATGGCTACACCTTC. Translating it yields CASTSLGYGYTF.